The clone carrying this T cell receptor (beta chain) came up once. Assay used: immunoSEQ multiplex PCR; TCRdb lists only in-frame clones, some missing. The sample lists 50,000 to 75,000 clones, 80% to 95% occurring once. This sample was taken from a study of technical replicates of blood from several donors. V lost 2 bases and J lost 4; bases outside the gene matches: 4. The V gene's germline CDR1 is KGHSH and CDR2 LQKENI. CDR3 size: 16 residues. Material for sequencing was PBMCs. This clonotype originated in a human donor in good health. Some clones in this sample may be carry-over from other donors' samples. The rearrangement joins TRBV18 to TRBJ2-6; 8 nucleotides line up with TRBD2. Written as DNA, the CDR3 is TGTGCCAGCTCACCAGTTCTAGCGGGCGGGGCCAACGTCCTGACTTTC. This sequence encodes CASSPVLAGGANVLTF.